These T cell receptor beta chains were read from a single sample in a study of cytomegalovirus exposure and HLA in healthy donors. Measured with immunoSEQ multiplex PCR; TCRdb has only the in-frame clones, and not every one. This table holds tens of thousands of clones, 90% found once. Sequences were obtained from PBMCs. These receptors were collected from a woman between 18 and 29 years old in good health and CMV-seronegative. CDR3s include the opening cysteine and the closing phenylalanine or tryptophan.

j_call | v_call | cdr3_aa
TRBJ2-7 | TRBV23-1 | CASSQAGGGFSYEQYF
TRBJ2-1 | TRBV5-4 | CASSRRGPQGAYNEQFF
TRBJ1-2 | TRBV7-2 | CASSLGTGTDGYTF
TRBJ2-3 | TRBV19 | CASSDPTGLAGEDSTDTQYF
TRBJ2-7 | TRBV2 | CASRARTGPYEQYF
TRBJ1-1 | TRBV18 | CASSSPGGQAFF
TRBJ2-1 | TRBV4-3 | CASSRSPTTGVELNEQFF
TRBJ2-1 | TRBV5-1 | CASSRDSRGSTYNEQFF
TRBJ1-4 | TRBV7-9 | CASRPSGTGSAKLFF
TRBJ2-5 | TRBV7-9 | CASSVETLKGETQYF
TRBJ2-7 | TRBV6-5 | CASSYSGGGQRYF
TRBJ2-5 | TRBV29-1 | CSVAWDGLAGETQYF
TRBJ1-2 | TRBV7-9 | CASSFQGGDVDGYTF
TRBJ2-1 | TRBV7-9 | CASSWDSNEQFF
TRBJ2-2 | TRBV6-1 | CASRGTESGTGELFF
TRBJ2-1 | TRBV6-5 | CASTTGYNEQFF
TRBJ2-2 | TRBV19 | CASSIFTTGELFF
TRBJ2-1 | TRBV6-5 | CACSQGGSGRIEQFF
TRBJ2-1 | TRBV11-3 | CASSLGGEEQFF
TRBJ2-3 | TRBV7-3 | CASSLPGGPQITDTQYF
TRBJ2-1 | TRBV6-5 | CASSRDYNEQFF
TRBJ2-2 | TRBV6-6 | CASSYPGTGNTGELFF